This T cell receptor (beta chain) was identified during a study of blood T cells in healthy people across ages. Overall study findings and caveats: Possibly confounding the expanded clonotype changes was the fact that donor CMV status was unknown. PBMCs left unsorted prevented a conclusive naive versus antigen-experienced comparison.

This CDR3 has 12 residues. Trimming took off 5 bases at V and 8 bases at J, with 12 bases between the two ends. With a J-beta primer mix and a sample-barcoded 5' primer, a second PCR ran roughly 6 to 11 cycles. Using its own MiXCR run on the 5' RACE reads, TCRdb lists one record per CDR3 protein. The profile shows hundreds of thousands of distinct CDR3 sequences, approximately 50% of them singletons. This clonotype was seen ten or more times. What it binds is unknown. Sequencing used blood. The origin of this receptor is a man in his sixties in good health. This chain connects TRBV12-3 or TRBV12-4 to TRBJ1-2; unclear D gene. The CDR3 here is CASSPRRGGYTF. The CDR3 DNA is TGTGCCAGCAGTCCCAGGCGAGGCGGCTACACCTTC.